The clone carrying this T cell receptor (beta chain) was detected only once. Its antigen is not identified. PCR used 60 Vbeta primers and 13 Jbeta primers. The method was immunoSEQ multiplex PCR; TCRdb's version includes in-frame clones alone and lacks a portion of them. The sample contains some 190,000 clones, 85% to 90% of which appear only once. This specimen belongs to a study of cytomegalovirus exposure and HLA in healthy donors. Whole-study findings and limits: Analyzed later, most CMV-associated TCR beta chains appeared HLA-restricted. Later analysis identified several of the most significant clusters that appeared linked to common viral pathogens.

At sampling all donors were nominally healthy, likely with unrecorded immune exposures. Germline V gene lookup returns CDR1 SGHTA and CDR2 FQGNSA. This CDR3 spans 13 amino acids. The trim removed 1 base at V and 11 bases at J, leaving 7 bases unmatched. This chain uses TRBV7-2 with TRBJ1-2, with 7 bases matching TRBD1. The clonotype originates from a man between 25 and 39 years old in good health and CMV-seronegative. Source material: PBMCs. The CDR3: CASSLEGRGMYTF. CDR3 DNA sequence: TGTGCCAGCAGCTTAGAGGGCAGGGGGATGTACACCTTC.